The entry below gives a single TCR beta chain sequence along with its context. The sample comes from a study of blood T cell repertoires in COVID-19. The ends lost 9 bases at V and 5 bases at J; junction bases unmatched: 5. CDR1 and CDR2 from the germline V gene are KGHDR and SFDVKD. The CDR3 runs 13 residues. Assay: immunoSEQ multiplex PCR; the TCRdb copy retains only in-frame clones and omits some. The sample holds roughly 200,000 clones, over 70% seen once. The chain combines TRBV24-1 with TRBJ2-1; TRBD1 aligns across 8 bases. The clonotype comes from a man aged 35 to 55 with active or convalescent COVID-19. The sample taken for sequencing was peripheral blood. CDR3 in DNA: TGTGCCACCGGACCCAGGGGGCACAATGAGCAGTTCTTC. It codes for CATGPRGHNEQFF.